This T cell receptor (beta chain) was sequenced during a study of cytomegalovirus exposure and HLA in healthy donors. Primers included in the PCR were 60 Vbeta and 13 Jbeta primers. Sequencing was performed with immunoSEQ multiplex PCR; in TCRdb, only in-frame clones are kept and a portion is missing. The sample contains about 150,000 clones, roughly 80% of which appear only once. Germline V gives CDR1 MGHRA, CDR2 YSYEKL. J gave up 5 bases and V 3 bases, and 12 bases lay outside the gene matches. There are 16 residues in the CDR3. This clone was seen once. The specimen was PBMCs. This chain connects TRBV4-1 to TRBJ1-1; the match to TRBD1 covers 7 bases. The origin of this receptor is a man aged 25 to 40 in good health and CMV-seropositive. CDR3 in DNA: TGCGCCAGCAGCCATGATTTCGGACAGGTCAGTACTGAAGCTTTCTTT. This gives the protein CASSHDFGQVSTEAFF.